A single sample gave rise to the 10 T cell receptor beta chains below, sequenced in a study of beta chain features in type 1 diabetes. Of the isolated RNA, all was reverse transcribed, and so the sequenced material was expressed TCRB transcripts. The data were produced by immunoSEQ multiplex PCR, yet TCRdb's version contains in-frame clones alone and is incomplete. Of about 250,000 clones in the sample, roughly 14% were seen once. The sequenced material came from naive CD4+ T cells from blood. These receptors all stem from a woman in her forties in good health.

CDR3 nucleotides: TGTGCTAGTGGTTTGATTACTAGCGGGGGGGCCAGAGAGACCCAGTACTTC. Protein product: CASGLITSGGARETQYF. The chain recombines TRBV12-5 with TRBJ2-5, with 13 nucleotides matching TRBD2. The CDR3 consists of 17 residues. The V gene's germline CDR1 is LGHNT and CDR2 FRNRAP. V lost 2 bases and J lost 4; bases outside the gene matches: 7.

Turning to this clone: This sample also contains other DNA sequences that code for the same CDR3. This chain connects TRBV5-1 to TRBJ1-2; D uncertain. V shed 0 bases and J shed 8 bases, with 8 bases lying between them. CDR3 size: 12 residues. Germline CDR1 is SGHRS and CDR2 is YFSETQ. CDR3 protein: CASSLGGYGYTF. Here the CDR3 DNA reads TGCGCCAGCAGCTTGGGAGGGTACGGCTACACCTTC.

This clone was recorded a few times. The rearrangement uses TRBV4-3 and TRBJ2-1; 11 nucleotides line up with TRBD2. Germline values: CDR1 LGHNA, CDR2 YSLEER. With 7 bases clipped from V and 4 bases from J, the junction kept 6 bases outside the gene matches. This CDR3 region has 15 residues. CDR3 amino acids: CASNSSGGTYNEQFF. The DNA for the CDR3 is TGCGCCAGCAATTCTAGCGGGGGGACATACAATGAGCAGTTCTTC.

The chain recombines TRBV6-5 with TRBJ2-1; 8 nucleotides align to TRBD1. V lost 5 bases and J lost 8; bases outside the gene matches: 11. CDR1 and CDR2 (germline): MNHEY, SVGAGI. The CDR3 is made up of 15 amino acids. The CDR3: CASSVDRAGIDEQFF. The CDR3 nucleotides are TGTGCCAGCAGTGTGGACAGGGCGGGCATAGATGAGCAGTTCTTC.

Only a few counts were recorded for this clone. V gene TRBV7-9 combines with J gene TRBJ1-2, with TRBD1 matching 7 bases. The J segment lost 5 bases and the V segment lost 2 bases, leaving 11 bases of the junction unmatched. CDR1 and CDR2 from the germline V gene are SEHNR and FQNEAQ (reference sequence). The CDR3 runs 16 residues. The CDR3 spells CASSLTVRDRYYGYTF. The DNA of the CDR3 is TGTGCCAGCAGCTTAACTGTTAGGGACAGATATTATGGCTACACCTTC.

This chain links TRBV9 with TRBJ1-2; D might be TRBD1 (6 bases). Germline lookup yields CDR1 SGDLS and CDR2 YYNGEE. V gave up 0 bases and J gave up 4 bases, with 13 bases separating them. The CDR3 extends over 15 amino acids. CDR3 nucleotide sequence: TGTGCCAGCAGCGTAGGCGGCAGGGGCTTCTATGGCTACACCTTC. Translating gives CASSVGGRGFYGYTF.

This CDR3 is CAWSVRGRDIQYF. CDR3 nucleotides: TGTGCCTGGAGTGTAAGGGGCCGGGACATTCAGTACTTC. This chain links TRBV30 with TRBJ2-4; possibly TRBD1 for D (5 bases). Germline CDR1 reads GTSNPN; CDR2 reads SVGIG (reference sequence). The V gene lost 0 bases and the J gene lost 8 bases, with 11 bases spanning the gap. The CDR3 extends over 13 amino acids.

This clone was observed a handful of times. This chain links TRBV5-1 with TRBJ1-6; D gene uncertain. Germline loops: CDR1 SGHRS, CDR2 YFSETQ. This CDR3 contains 15 residues. Trimming removed 0 bases at V and 4 bases at J, with 8 bases between. The CDR3 bases are TGCGCCAGCAGCTTGGATTCAGGTTATAATTCACCCCTCCACTTT. As protein: CASSLDSGYNSPLHF.

V is TRBV7-2 and J is TRBJ2-7, with unresolved D. Trimming removed 5 bases at V and 0 bases at J, with 8 bases between. The CDR3 is 13 residues long. CDR1 and CDR2 from the germline V gene are SGHTA and FQGNSA. The CDR3 DNA is TGTGCCAGCAGCCCATTAGCCTCCTACGAGCAGTACTTC. It is translated as CASSPLASYEQYF.

The chain links TRBV29-1 to TRBJ1-2, with TRBD1 identical over 8 bases. CDR3 size: 13 residues. Germline values: CDR1 SQVTM, CDR2 ANQGSEA. The ends lost 6 bases at V and 5 bases at J; junction bases unmatched: 8. The CDR3, as DNA: TGCAGCGTGGACCGGACAGGGATATATGGCTACACCTTC. Its translation: CSVDRTGIYGYTF.